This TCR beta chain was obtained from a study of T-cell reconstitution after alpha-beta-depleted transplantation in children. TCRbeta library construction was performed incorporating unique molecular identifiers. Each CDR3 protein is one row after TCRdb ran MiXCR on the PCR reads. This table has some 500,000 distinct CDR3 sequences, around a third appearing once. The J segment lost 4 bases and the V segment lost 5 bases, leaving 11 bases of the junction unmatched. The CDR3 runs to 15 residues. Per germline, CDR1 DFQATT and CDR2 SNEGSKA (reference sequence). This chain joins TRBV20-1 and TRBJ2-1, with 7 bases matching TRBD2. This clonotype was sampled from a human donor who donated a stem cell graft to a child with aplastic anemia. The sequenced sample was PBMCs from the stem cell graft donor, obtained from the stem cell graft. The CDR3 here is CSAPSRAGPYNEQFF. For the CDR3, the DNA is TGCAGTGCTCCTTCCCGAGCGGGACCGTACAATGAGCAGTTCTTC.